This is a list of T cell receptor beta chains from one sample in a study of chemoradiotherapy in HPV16-positive cancers. Profiling relied on immunoSEQ multiplex PCR, and the TCRdb table lists in-frame clones only, not all of them. The profile shows about 870 clones, more than 70% of them singletons. This sample comprised tumor tissue, obtained from a patient who underwent chemoradiotherapy. Source of these receptors: a human donor with HPV-associated anogenital cancer. Both conserved end residues are trimmed from each CDR3. The D gene is left open where the match is weak.

>15|TRBV29-1|TRBD1
SVEGGGTDLNTDTQY
>13|TRBV30|TRBD1
AVDDPGQVSYEQY
>13|TRBV10-3|.
AISDFGGVNTEAF
>12|TRBV27|.
ASSLSFEGYEQY
>13|TRBV18|TRBD2
ASSPGTSGIKTQY
>14|TRBV11-2|TRBD2
ASSLTSGRAGGELF
>12|TRBV19|.
ASSSREFATEAF
>13|TRBV7-8|.
ASSSDPYLYNEQF
>14|TRBV11-2|TRBD2
ASSLGRGTRDYEQY
>10|TRBV29-1|TRBD2
SVLSGSTEQF
>11|TRBV9|TRBD1
ASGEGATDTQY
>13|TRBV7-8|TRBD1
ASSRQTGFNGELF
>13|TRBV6-6|.
ASSLQGSRTDTQY
>9|TRBV30|.
AWSKNTEAF
>13|TRBV27|.
ASSLSPQLNQPQH
>13|TRBV5-1|TRBD2
ASRLTGGPGETQY
>14|TRBV5-6|TRBD2
ASSTTSGRWLNTQY
>13|TRBV9|.
ASSVAGTSTDTQY
>13|TRBV10-3|TRBD2
AISETASGRFKQF
>14|TRBV5-1|.
ASSSTVAGAGEKLF
>12|TRBV5-1|TRBD1
ASSWGDSSTEAF
>13|TRBV6-5|.
ASSRQNSGANVLT
>12|TRBV7-8|.
ASSETALNTEAF
>14|TRBV5-1|TRBD2
ASSRGLAGGAYEQY
>15|TRBV5-1|TRBD1
ASSWAPPGGASTEAF
>12|TRBV30|.
AWKGRGWGETQY
>11|TRBV6-4|.
ASSAGAYNEQF
>14|TRBV4-3|TRBD2
ASSQDYSGRAWEQF
>11|TRBV4-2|.
ATAGDTYNEQF
>12|TRBV25-1|.
ASSTAGPDNEQF
>13|TRBV19|.
ASNFGSPRSHGYT
>11|TRBV4-3|.
ASSQRRTDTQY
>15|TRBV12-5|.
ASGLVVGGHNTGELF
>12|TRBV15|.
ATSREGLSYEQY
>13|TRBV5-1|TRBD2
ASSLSGRTYNEQF
>12|TRBV5-1|.
ASRPGTANTEAF
>13|TRBV4-3|.
ASSPVGDPNEKLF
>11|TRBV6-5|.
AARADRPHGYT
>13|TRBV2|TRBD1
ASSPRTGAGNTIY
>13|TRBV4-1|.
ASSQRLIPSYEQY
>14|TRBV5-1|.
ASSLGGGSSTGELF
>11|TRBV7-9|.
ASSAPADPLTF
>14|TRBV4-3|.
ASSQETRGRSYEQY
>12|TRBV5-4|TRBD2
ASSLAGGGDEQF
>13|TRBV7-9|.
ASSSTRGGDQPQH
>11|TRBV27|.
ASSLSQFQTQY
>11|TRBV6-1|.
ASLTERNSPLH
>14|TRBV5-4|.
ASSIGQPSGANVLT
>12|TRBV6-1|TRBD1
ASRTGANTGELF
>13|TRBV6-6|TRBD1
ASNRGRVGNQPQH
>13|TRBV30|TRBD2
AWSAAGGQHYEQY
>12|TRBV6-5|.
ASSLIWGETEAF
>11|TRBV7-8|TRBD2
ASSWGTSDTQY
>13|TRBV5-4|.
ASSFRDGRSGELF
>12|TRBV30|.
AWRDRSTNEKLF
>9|TRBV5-1|.
ASSSSETQY
>12|TRBV7-6|TRBD1
ASSLGQLDSPLH
>14|TRBV6-5|TRBD1
ASSYSGTGVGNTIY
>9|TRBV2|.
AASRAYEQY